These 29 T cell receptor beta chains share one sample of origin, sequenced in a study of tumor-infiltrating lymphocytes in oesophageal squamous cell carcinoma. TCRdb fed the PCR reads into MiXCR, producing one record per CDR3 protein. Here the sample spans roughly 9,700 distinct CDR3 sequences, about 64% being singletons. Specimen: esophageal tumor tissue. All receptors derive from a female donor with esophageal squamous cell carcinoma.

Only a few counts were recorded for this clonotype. Here the CDR3 DNA reads TGTGCCAGCGGGCGGACAGTTTACAATGAGCAGTTCTTC. Protein: CASGRTVYNEQFF. The rearrangement joins TRBV12-3 or TRBV12-4 to TRBJ2-1; possible D gene TRBD1, 6 bases. CDR3 size: 13 residues. Trimming pared 8 bases from V and 4 bases from J, leaving 12 bases between.

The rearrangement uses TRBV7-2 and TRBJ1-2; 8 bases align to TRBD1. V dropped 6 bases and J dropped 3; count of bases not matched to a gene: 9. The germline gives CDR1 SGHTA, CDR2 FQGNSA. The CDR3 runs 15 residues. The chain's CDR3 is CASSSLGQGYYGYTF. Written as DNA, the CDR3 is TGTGCCAGCAGTTCCCTCGGACAGGGCTACTATGGCTACACCTTC.

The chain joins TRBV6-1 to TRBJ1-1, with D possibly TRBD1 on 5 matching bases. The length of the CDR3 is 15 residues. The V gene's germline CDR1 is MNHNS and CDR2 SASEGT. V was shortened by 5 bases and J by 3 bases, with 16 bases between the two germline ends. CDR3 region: CASSQGTAGHTEAFF. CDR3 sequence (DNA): TGTGCCAGCAGTCAAGGGACGGCAGGCCACACTGAAGCTTTCTTT.

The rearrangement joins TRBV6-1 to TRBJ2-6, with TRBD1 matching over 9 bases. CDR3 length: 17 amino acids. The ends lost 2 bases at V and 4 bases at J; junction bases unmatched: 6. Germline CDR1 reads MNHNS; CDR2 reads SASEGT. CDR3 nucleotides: TGTGCCAGCAGTGAATTAAGGACAGGGGCCGGGGCCAACGTCCTGACTTTC. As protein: CASSELRTGAGANVLTF.

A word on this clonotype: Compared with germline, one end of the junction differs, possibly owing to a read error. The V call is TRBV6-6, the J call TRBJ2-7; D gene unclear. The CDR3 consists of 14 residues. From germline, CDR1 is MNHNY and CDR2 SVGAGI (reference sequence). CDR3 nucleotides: TGTGCCAGCAGTTGGAGCAATTCGAATTCACCCCTCCACTTC. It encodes CASSWSNSNSPLHF.

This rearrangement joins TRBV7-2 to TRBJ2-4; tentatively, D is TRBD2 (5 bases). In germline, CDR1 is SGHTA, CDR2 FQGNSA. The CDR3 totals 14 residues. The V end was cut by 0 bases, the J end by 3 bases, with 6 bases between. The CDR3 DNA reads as TGTGCCAGCAGCTTAGCGGGAGTCAAAAACATTCAGTACTTC. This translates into CASSLAGVKNIQYF.

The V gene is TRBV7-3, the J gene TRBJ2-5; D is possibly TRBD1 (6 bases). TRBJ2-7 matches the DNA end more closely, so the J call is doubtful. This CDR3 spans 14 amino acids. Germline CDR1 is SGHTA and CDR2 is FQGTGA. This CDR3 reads CAHRGGPHSYEQYF. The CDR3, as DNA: TGTGCCCACCGAGGGGGACCGCACTCCTACGAGCAGTACTTC.

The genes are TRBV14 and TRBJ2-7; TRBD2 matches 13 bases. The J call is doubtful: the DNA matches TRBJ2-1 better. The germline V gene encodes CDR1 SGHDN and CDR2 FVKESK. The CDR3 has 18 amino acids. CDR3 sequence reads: CASSQEGTSGKSYNEQFF. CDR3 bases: TGTGCCAGCAGCCAAGAAGGGACTAGCGGGAAGTCCTACAATGAGCAGTTCTTC.

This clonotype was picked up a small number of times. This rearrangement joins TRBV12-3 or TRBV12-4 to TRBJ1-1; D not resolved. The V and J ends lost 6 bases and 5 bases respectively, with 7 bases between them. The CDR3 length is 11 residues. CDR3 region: CASSRRTEAFF. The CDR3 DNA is TGTGCCAGCAGCCGTAGGACTGAAGCTTTCTTT.

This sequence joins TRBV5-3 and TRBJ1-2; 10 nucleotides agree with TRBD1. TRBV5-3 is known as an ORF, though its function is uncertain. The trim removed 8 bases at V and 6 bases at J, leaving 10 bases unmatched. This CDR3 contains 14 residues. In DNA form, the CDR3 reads TGTGCCAGCAGCCGTGGACAGGGGGAAGATGGCTACACCTTC. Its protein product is CASSRGQGEDGYTF.

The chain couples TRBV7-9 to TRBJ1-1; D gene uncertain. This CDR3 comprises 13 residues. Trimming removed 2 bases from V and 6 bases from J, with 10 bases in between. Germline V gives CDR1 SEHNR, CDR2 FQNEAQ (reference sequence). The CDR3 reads CASSLRASAEAFF. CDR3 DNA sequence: TGTGCCAGCAGCTTACGAGCGTCAGCTGAAGCTTTCTTT.

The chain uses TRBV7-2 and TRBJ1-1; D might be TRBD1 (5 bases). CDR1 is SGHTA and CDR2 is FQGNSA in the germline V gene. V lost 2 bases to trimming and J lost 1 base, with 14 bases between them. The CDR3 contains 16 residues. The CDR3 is CASSLSVGQGNTEAFF. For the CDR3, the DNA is TGTGCCAGCAGCTTATCAGTTGGTCAGGGGAACACTGAAGCTTTCTTT.

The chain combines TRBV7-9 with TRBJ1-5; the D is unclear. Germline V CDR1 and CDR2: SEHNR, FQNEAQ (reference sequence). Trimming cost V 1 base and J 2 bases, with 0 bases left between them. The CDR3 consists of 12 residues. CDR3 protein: CASSLGNQPQHF. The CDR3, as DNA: TGTGCCAGCAGCTTAGGCAATCAGCCCCAGCATTTT.

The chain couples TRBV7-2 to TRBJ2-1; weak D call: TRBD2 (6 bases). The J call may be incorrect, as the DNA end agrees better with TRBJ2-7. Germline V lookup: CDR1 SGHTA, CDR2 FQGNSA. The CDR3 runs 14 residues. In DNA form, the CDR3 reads TGTGCCAGCAGCCTACCGGGAGAACCCCACGAGCAGTACTTC. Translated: CASSLPGEPHEQYF.

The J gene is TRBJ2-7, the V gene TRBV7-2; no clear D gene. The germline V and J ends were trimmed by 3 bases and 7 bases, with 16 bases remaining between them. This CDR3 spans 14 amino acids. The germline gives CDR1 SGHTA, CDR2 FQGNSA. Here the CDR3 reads CASSFGFSYNEQYF. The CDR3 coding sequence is TGTGCCAGCAGCTTCGGATTCTCCTACAATGAGCAGTACTTC.

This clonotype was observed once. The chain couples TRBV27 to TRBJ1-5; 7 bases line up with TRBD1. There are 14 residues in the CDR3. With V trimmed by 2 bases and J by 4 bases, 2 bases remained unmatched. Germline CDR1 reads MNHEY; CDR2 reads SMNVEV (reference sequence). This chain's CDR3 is CASSLRQGNQPQHF. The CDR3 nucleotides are TGTGCCAGCAGTTTAAGACAGGGTAATCAGCCCCAGCATTTT.

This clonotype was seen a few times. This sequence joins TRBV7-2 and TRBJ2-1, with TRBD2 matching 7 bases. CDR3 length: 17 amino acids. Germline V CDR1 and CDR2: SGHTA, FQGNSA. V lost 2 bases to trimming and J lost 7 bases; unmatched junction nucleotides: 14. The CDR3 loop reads CASSLLLIAGVANEQFF. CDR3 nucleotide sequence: TGTGCCAGCAGCTTATTATTGATTGCGGGAGTAGCTAATGAGCAGTTCTTC.

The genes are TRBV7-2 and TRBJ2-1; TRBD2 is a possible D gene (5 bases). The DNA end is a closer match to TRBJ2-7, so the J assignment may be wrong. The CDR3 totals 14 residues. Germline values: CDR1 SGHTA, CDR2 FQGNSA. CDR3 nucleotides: TGTGCCAGCAGCTTCGACCGGGACTCCTACGAGCAGTACTTC. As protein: CASSFDRDSYEQYF.

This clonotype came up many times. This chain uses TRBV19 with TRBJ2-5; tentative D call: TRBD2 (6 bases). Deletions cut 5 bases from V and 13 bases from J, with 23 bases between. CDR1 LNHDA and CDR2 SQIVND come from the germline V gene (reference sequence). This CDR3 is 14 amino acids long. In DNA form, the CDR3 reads TGTGCCAGTAGTTTCCGGGACTCGATCAAGATGGTGTACTTC. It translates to CASSFRDSIKMVYF.

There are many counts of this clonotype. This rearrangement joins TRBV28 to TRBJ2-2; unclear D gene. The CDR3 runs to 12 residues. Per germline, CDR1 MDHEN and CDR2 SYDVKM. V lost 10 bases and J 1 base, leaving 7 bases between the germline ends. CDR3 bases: TGTGCCACCATAAAGAACACCGGGGAGCTGTTTTTT. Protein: CATIKNTGELFF.

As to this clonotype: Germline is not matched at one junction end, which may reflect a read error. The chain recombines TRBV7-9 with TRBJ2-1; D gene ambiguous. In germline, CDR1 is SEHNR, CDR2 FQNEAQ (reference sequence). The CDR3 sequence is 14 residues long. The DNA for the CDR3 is TGTGTCAGCACCCCCGATAGTTCCTACAATGAGCAGTTCTTC. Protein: CVSTPDSSYNEQFF.

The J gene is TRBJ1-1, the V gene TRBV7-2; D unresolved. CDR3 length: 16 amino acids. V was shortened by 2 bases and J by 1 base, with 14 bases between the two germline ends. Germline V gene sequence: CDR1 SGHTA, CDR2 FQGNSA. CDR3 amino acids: CASSLSGSVWNTEAFF. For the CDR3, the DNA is TGTGCCAGCAGCTTATCCGGAAGTGTTTGGAACACTGAAGCTTTCTTT. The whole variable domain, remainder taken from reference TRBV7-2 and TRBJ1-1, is GAGVSQSPSNKVTEKGKDVELRCDPISGHTALYWYRQSLGQGLEFLIYFQGNSAPDKSGLPSDRFSAERTGGSVSTLTIQRTQQEDSAVYLCASSLSGSVWNTEAFFGQGTRLTVV.

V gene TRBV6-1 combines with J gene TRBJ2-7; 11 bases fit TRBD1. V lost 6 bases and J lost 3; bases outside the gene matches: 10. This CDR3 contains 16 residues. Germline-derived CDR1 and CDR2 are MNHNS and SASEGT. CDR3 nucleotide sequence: TGTGCCAGCAGCACCCCAACCGGGACAGGGGGCTACGAGCAGTACTTC. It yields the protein CASSTPTGTGGYEQYF.

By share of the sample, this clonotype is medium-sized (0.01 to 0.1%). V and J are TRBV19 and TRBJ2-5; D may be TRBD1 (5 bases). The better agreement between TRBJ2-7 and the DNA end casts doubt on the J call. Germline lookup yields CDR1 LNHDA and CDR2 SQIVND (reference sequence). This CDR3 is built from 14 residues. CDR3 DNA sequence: TGTGCCAGTAGTCTCAATTCAGGGTCGTACGAGCAGTACTTC. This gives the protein CASSLNSGSYEQYF.

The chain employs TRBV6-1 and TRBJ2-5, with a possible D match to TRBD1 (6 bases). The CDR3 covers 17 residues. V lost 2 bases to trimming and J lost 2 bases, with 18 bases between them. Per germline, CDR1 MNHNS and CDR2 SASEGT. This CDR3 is CASSEWGPGTPQETQYF. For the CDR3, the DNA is TGTGCCAGCAGTGAATGGGGGCCCGGGACACCGCAAGAGACCCAGTACTTC.

The CDR3 DNA reads as TGTGCCAGCAGTTTTGGGCTAGGGATGGGCAATCAGCCCCAGCATTTT. Translating gives CASSFGLGMGNQPQHF. This sequence joins TRBV12-3 or TRBV12-4 and TRBJ1-5; no reliable D call. The V and J ends lost 3 bases and 2 bases respectively, with 14 bases between them. CDR3 length: 16 amino acids.

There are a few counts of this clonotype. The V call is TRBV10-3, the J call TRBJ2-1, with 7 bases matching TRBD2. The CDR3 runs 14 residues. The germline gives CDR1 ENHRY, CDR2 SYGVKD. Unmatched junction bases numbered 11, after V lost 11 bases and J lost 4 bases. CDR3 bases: TGTGCCTCCCAGTTGGCGGGGGTATACAATGAGCAGTTCTTC. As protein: CASQLAGVYNEQFF.

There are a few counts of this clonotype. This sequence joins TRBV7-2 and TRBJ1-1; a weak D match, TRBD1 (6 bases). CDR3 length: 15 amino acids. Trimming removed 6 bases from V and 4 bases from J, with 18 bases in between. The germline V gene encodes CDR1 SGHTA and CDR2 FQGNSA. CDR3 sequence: CASSSYGGASTEAFF. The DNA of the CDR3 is TGTGCCAGCAGTTCTTATGGGGGGGCTAGCACTGAAGCTTTCTTT.

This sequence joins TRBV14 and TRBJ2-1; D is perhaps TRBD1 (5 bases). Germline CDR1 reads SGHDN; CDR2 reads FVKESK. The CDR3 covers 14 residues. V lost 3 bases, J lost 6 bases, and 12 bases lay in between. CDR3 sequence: CASSHPGGANEQFF. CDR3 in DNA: TGTGCCAGCAGCCACCCCGGTGGGGCCAATGAGCAGTTCTTC. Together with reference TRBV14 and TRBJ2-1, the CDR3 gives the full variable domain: EAGVTQFPSHSVIEKGQTVTLRCDPISGHDNLYWYRRVMGKEIKFLLHFVKESKQDESGMPNNRFLAERTGGTYSTLKVQPAELEDSGVYFCASSHPGGANEQFFGPGTRLTVL.